The clone carrying this TCR beta chain has ten or more counts. No antigen is known for it. This specimen belongs to a study of T cell repertoires in cytomegalovirus infection. Background on the study: Epitope selection comprised recently identified HLA-C-restricted CMV epitopes and well-studied HLA-B-restricted CMV epitopes. CMV infection and matching HLA type were both indicated by public TCR beta signatures. Findings and caveats of the study: Ex vivo responses were dominated by HLA-C-restricted CMV-specific TCR beta clonotypes.

The CDR3 contains 13 residues. Germline loops: CDR1 SGHVS, CDR2 FNYEAQ. V dropped 5 bases and J dropped 4 bases, with 9 bases sitting between them. TCRdb independently ran MiXCR on the reads; one entry per CDR3 protein. The sample holds about 220,000 distinct CDR3 sequences, about 40% seen once. This receptor was taken from a human donor in good health (CMV status not recorded). Some clones in this sample may be carry-over from other donors' samples. The V gene is TRBV7-6, the J gene TRBJ2-1; D remains unclear. Sequences were derived from CD8+ T cells from cultured PBMCs, sampled from culture after CMV antigen stimulation. The CDR3 DNA sequence: TGTGCCAGCAGCCCGTCCAATTACAATGAGCAGTTCTTC. This encodes CASSPSNYNEQFF.